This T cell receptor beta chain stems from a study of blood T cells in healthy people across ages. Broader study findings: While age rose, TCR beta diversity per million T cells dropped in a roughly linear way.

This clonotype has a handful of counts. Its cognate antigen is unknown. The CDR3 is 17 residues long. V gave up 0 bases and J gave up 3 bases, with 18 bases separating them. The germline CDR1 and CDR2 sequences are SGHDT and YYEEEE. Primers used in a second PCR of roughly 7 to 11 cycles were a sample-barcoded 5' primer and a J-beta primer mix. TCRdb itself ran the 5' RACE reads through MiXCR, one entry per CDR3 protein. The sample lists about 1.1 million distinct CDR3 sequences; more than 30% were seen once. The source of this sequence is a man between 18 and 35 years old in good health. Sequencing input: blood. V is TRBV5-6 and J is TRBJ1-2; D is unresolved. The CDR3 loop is CASSLDSVPGMYYGYTF. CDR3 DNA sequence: TGTGCCAGCAGCTTGGATTCCGTTCCGGGCATGTACTATGGCTACACCTTC.